This T cell receptor (beta chain) was sequenced during a study of CD8 T cells in ankylosing spondylitis. Study conclusions and caveats: Ankylosing spondylitis blood appeared to carry a characteristic TCR beta motif of under ten highly homologous variants.

Details on this clonotype: The antigen is undetermined.

TCRdb redid the calling of the 5' RACE reads with MiXCR, one entry per CDR3 protein. Among some 130,000 distinct CDR3 sequences listed, roughly 8.3% were seen once. This TCR derives from a male donor with ankylosing spondylitis. Sequencing was carried out using synovial fluid, either unsorted or a sorted T cell fraction (not recorded which).

CDR3: CSALVGGYQETQYF. Written as DNA, the CDR3 is TGCAGTGCCTTAGTGGGGGGGTACCAAGAGACCCAGTACTTC. This sequence joins TRBV20-1 and TRBJ2-5; 7 bases are a match to TRBD2. V gave up 6 bases and J gave up 0 bases; unmatched junction bases: 7. CDR1 DFQATT and CDR2 SNEGSKA come from the germline V gene (reference sequence). The CDR3 length is 14 residues.